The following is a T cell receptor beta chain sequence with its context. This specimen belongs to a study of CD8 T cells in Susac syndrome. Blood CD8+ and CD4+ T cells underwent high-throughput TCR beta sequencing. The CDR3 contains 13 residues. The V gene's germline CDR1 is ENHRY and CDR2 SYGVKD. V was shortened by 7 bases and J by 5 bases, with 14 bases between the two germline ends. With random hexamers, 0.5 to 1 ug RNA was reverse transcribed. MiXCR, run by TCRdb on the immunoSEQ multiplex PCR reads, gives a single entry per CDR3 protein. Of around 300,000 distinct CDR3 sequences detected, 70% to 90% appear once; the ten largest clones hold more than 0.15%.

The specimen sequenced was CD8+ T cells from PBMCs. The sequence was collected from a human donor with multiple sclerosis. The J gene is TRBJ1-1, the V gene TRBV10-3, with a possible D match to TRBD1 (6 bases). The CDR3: CAITDGTGTEAFF. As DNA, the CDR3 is TGTGCCATCACGGACGGTACAGGGACTGAAGCTTTCTTT.